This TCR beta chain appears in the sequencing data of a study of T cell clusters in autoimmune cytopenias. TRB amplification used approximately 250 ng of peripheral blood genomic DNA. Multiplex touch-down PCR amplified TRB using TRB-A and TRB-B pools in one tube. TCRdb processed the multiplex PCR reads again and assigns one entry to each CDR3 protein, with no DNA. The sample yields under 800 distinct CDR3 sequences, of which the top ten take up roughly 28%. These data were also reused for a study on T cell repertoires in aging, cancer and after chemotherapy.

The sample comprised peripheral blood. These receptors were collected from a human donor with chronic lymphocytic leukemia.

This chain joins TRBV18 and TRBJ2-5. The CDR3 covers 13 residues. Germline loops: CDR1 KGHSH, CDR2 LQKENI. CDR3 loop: CASLQGVQETQYF.